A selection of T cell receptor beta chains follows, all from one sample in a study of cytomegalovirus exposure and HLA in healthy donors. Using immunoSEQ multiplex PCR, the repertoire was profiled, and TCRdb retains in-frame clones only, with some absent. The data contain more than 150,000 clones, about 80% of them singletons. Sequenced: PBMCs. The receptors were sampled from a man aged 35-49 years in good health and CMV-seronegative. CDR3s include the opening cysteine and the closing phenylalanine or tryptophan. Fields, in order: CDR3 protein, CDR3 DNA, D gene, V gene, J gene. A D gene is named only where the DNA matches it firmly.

CDR3 protein: CAISESGGLGGYTF
CDR3 DNA: TGTGCCATCAGTGAGTCCGGCGGGCTTGGAGGCTACACCTTC
D gene: NA
V gene: TRBV10-3
J gene: TRBJ1-2

CDR3 protein: CASSNRFTEAFF
CDR3 DNA: TGTGCCAGCAGTAACAGATTCACTGAAGCTTTCTTT
D gene: NA
V gene: TRBV28
J gene: TRBJ1-1

CDR3 protein: CALDEGYEQYF
CDR3 DNA: TGTGCCTTGGACGAGGGCTACGAGCAGTACTTC
D gene: NA
V gene: TRBV30
J gene: TRBJ2-7

CDR3 protein: CASSARTGDQPQHF
CDR3 DNA: TGTGCCAGCAGTGCCCGGACAGGGGATCAGCCCCAGCATTTT
D gene: TRBD1
V gene: TRBV6-5
J gene: TRBJ1-5

CDR3 protein: CASRDNRIGKNIQYF
CDR3 DNA: TGTGCCAGTAGGGACAACAGGATCGGCAAAAACATTCAGTACTTC
D gene: NA
V gene: TRBV19
J gene: TRBJ2-4

CDR3 protein: CASSLAGDRGHGYTF
CDR3 DNA: TGCGCCAGCAGCTTGGCGGGGGACAGGGGGCATGGCTACACCTTC
D gene: TRBD1
V gene: TRBV5-1
J gene: TRBJ1-2

CDR3 protein: CASSLGSGEGNEKLFF
CDR3 DNA: TGCGCCAGCAGCTTGGGGTCAGGGGAGGGGAATGAAAAACTGTTTTTT
D gene: NA
V gene: TRBV5-1
J gene: TRBJ1-4

CDR3 protein: CASSQASGYSGANVLTF
CDR3 DNA: TGCGCCAGCAGCCAAGCATCGGGATACTCTGGGGCCAACGTCCTGACTTTC
D gene: NA
V gene: TRBV4-3
J gene: TRBJ2-6

CDR3 protein: CASSVAQGEVDF
CDR3 DNA: TGTGCCAGCAGCGTAGCTCAGGGGGAAGTAGATTTT
D gene: TRBD1
V gene: TRBV9
J gene: TRBJ2-3

CDR3 protein: CASSYSPRNTEAFF
CDR3 DNA: TGTGCCAGCAGTTACTCCCCCCGGAACACTGAAGCTTTCTTT
D gene: NA
V gene: TRBV6-5
J gene: TRBJ1-1

CDR3 protein: CASSLGGAKGNQPQHF
CDR3 DNA: TGTGCCAGCAGCTTAGGTGGGGCGAAGGGCAATCAGCCCCAGCATTTT
D gene: NA
V gene: TRBV7-2
J gene: TRBJ1-5